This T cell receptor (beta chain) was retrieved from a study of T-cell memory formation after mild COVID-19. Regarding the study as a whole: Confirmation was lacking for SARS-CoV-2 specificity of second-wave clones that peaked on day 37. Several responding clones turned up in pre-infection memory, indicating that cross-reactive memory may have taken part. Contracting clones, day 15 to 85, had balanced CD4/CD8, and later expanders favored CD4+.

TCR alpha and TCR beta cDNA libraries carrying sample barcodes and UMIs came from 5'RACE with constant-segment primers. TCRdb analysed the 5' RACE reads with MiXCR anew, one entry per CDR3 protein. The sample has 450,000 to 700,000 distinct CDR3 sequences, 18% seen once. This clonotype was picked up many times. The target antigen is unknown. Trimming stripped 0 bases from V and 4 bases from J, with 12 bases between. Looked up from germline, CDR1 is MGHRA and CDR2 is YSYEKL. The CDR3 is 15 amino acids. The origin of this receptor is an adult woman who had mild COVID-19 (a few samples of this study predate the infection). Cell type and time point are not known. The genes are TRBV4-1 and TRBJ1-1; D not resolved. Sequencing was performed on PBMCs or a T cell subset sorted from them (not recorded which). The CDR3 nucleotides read TGCGCCAGCAGCCAAGAGGGTCGAGTGGGCACTGAAGCTTTCTTT. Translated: CASSQEGRVGTEAFF.